The rows below give T cell receptor beta chains drawn from one sample of a study of blood T cell repertoires in COVID-19. The protocol was immunoSEQ multiplex PCR, while the TCRdb copy is restricted to in-frame clones and leaves out a portion. There are 210,000 or so clones in the sample; around 85% occur only once, and 13% lies in the top ten. Sequenced input: peripheral blood. The source is a man between 50 and 59 years old who had recovered from COVID-19. Each CDR3 is given with its conserved first and last residue.

TRBJ2-7 | 13 | TRBV5-4 | CASLPQATYEQYF
TRBJ1-1 | 15 | TRBV5-1 | CASSLRQGLDTEAFF
TRBJ2-1 | 14 | TRBV6-2/TRBV6-3 | CASSYGTRDNEQFF
TRBJ2-1 | 13 | TRBV19 | CASTIGGGNEQFF
TRBJ2-7 | 16 | TRBV11-1 | CASSPRSGSGSYEQYF
TRBJ1-3 | 16 | TRBV10-3 | CATVGVRVSTGNTIYF
TRBJ2-3 | 15 | TRBV5-4 | CASSLKAHGADTQYF
TRBJ1-5 | 20 | TRBV7-3 | CASSPPHRLGQMDGNQPQHF
TRBJ2-1 | 16 | TRBV3-1/TRBV3-2 | CASNAAGRGTDNEQFF
TRBJ2-6 | 17 | TRBV27 | CASSLRDRVAGANVLTF